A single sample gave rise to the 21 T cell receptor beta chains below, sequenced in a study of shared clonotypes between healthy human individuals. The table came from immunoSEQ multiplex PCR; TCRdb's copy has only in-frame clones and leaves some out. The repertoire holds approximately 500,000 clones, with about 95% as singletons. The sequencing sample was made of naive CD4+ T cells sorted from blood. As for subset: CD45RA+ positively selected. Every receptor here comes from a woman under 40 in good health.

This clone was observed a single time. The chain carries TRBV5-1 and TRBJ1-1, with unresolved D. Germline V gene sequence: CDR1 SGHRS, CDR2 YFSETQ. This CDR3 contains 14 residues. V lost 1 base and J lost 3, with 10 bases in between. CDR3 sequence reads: CASSLRISDTEAFF. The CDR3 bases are TGCGCCAGCAGCTTGCGGATATCGGACACTGAAGCTTTCTTT.

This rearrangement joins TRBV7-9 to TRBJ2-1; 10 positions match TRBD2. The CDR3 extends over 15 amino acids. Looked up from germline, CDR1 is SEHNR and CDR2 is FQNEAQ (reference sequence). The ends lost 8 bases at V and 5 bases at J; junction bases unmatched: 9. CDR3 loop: CASRTRTSGNNEQFF. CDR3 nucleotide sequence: TGTGCCAGCCGGACCCGGACTAGCGGAAACAATGAGCAGTTCTTC.

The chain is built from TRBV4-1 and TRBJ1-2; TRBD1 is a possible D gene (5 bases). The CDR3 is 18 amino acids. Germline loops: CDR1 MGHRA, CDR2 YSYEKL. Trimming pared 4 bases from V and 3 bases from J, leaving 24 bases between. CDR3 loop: CASSPAHPLTEYDYGYTF. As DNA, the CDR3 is TGCGCCAGCAGCCCCGCTCACCCCCTGACAGAATATGACTATGGCTACACCTTC.

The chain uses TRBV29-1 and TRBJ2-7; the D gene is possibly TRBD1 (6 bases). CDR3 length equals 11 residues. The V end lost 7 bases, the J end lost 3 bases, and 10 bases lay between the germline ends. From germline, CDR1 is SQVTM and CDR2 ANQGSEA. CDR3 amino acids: CSARDNYEQYF. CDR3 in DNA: TGCAGCGCCAGGGACAACTACGAGCAGTACTTC.

CDR3 in DNA: TGTGCCAGCAGTTTAGGGGTCTCCGGGGGCACCGGGGAGCTGTTTTTT. This encodes CASSLGVSGGTGELFF. J is TRBJ2-2 and V is TRBV28, with a possible D match to TRBD2 (6 bases). The V gene lost 2 bases and the J gene lost 4 bases, with 14 bases spanning the gap. The CDR3 is 16 residues long. From germline, CDR1 is MDHEN and CDR2 SYDVKM.

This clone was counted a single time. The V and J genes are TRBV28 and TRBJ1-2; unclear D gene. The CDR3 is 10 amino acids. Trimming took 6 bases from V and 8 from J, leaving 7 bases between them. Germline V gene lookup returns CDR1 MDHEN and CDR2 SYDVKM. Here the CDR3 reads CASRGIGYTF. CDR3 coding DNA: TGTGCCAGCAGGGGCATAGGCTACACCTTC.

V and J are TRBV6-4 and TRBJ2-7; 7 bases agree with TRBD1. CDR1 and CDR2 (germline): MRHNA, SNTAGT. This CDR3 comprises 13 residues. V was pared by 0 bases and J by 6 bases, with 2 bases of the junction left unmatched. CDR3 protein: CASSDSPGGEQYF. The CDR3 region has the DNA TGTGCCAGCAGTGACTCGCCAGGGGGCGAGCAGTACTTC.

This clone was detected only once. DNA of the CDR3: TGTGCCAGCAGCGGAAGACTAGCGGGAGAGAATTCGAATGAGCAGTTCTTC. This translates into CASSGRLAGENSNEQFF. This sequence joins TRBV9 and TRBJ2-1; 12 bases align to TRBD2. Germline assignment: CDR1 SGDLS and CDR2 YYNGEE. V trimming: 3 bases; J trimming: 7 bases; junction bases outside the gene matches: 11. This CDR3 has 17 amino acids.

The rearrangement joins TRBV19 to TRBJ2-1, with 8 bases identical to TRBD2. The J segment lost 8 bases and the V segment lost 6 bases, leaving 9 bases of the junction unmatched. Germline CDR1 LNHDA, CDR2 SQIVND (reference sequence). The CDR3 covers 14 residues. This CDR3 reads CASSGRVDTYEQFF. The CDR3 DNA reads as TGTGCCAGTAGCGGGAGGGTGGATACCTATGAGCAGTTCTTC.

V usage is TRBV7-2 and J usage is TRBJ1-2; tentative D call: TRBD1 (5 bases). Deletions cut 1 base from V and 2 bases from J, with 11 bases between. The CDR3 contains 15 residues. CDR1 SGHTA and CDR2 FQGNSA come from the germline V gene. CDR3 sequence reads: CASSLGQTRNYGYTF. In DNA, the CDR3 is TGTGCCAGCAGCTTAGGACAGACAAGGAACTATGGCTACACCTTC. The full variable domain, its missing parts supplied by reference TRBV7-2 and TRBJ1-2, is GAGVSQSPSNKVTEKGKDVELRCDPISGHTALYWYRQSLGQGLEFLIYFQGNSAPDKSGLPSDRFSAERTGGSVSTLTIQRTQQEDSAVYLCASSLGQTRNYGYTFGSGTRLTVV.

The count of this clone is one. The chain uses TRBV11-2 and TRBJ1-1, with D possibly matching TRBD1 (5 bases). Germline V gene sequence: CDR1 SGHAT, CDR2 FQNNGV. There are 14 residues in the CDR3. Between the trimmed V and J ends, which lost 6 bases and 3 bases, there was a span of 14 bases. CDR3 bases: TGTGCCAGCAGTGGGACGGGAGGATACACTGAAGCTTTCTTT. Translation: CASSGTGGYTEAFF.

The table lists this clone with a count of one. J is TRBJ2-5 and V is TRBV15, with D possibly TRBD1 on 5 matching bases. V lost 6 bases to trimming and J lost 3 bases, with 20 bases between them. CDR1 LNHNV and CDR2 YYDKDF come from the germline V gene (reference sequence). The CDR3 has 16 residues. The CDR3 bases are TGTGCCACCAGTATCGGAACACGTGGACAAAAAGAGACCCAGTACTTC. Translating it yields CATSIGTRGQKETQYF.

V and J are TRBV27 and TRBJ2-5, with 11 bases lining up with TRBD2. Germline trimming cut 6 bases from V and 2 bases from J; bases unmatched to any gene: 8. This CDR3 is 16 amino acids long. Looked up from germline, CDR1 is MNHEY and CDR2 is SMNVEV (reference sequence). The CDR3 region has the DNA TGTGCCAGCAGGGCCAGACTAGCGGGATTACAAGAGACCCAGTACTTC. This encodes CASRARLAGLQETQYF.

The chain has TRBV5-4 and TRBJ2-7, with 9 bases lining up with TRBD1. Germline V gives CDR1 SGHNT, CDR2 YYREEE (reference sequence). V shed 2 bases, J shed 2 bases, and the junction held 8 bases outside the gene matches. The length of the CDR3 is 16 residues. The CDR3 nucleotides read TGTGCCAGCAGCTTCAGTGGACAGGGGAAGCCCTACGAGCAGTACTTC. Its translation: CASSFSGQGKPYEQYF.

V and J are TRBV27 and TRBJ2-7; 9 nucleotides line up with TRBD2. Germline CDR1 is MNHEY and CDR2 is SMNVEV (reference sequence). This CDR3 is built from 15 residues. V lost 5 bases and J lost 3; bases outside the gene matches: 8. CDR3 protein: CASSRAGTSLYEQYF. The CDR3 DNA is TGTGCCAGCAGTCGAGCCGGGACTAGCCTCTACGAGCAGTACTTC.

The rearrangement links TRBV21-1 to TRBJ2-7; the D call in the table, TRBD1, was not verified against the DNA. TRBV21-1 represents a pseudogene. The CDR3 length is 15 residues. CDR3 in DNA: TGTGCCAGCAGCTACGACAGGGGGTTCTCCTACGAGCAGTACTTC. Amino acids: CASSYDRGFSYEQYF.

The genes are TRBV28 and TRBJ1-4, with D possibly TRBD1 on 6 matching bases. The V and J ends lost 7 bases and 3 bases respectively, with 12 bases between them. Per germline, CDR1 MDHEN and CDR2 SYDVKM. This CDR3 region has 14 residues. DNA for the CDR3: TGTGCCAGCAAAAAAACAGGGTCTAATGAAAAACTGTTTTTT. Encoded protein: CASKKTGSNEKLFF.

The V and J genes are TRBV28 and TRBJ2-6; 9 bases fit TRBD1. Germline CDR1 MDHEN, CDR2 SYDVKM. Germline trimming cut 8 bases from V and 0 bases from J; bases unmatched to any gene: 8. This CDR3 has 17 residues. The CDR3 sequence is CASEGQGFLSGANVLTF. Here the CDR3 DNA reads TGTGCCAGCGAAGGACAGGGGTTCCTCTCTGGGGCCAACGTCCTGACTTTC.

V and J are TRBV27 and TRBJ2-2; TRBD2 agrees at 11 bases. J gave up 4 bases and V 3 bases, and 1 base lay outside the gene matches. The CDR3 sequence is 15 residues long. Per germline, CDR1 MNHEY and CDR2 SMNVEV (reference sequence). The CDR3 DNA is TGTGCCAGCAGTTTTGGACTAGCGGGCACCGGGGAGCTGTTTTTT. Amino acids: CASSFGLAGTGELFF.

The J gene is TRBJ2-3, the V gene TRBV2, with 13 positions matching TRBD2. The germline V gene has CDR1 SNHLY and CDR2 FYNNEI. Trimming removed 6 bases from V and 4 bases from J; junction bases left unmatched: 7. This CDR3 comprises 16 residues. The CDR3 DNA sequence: TGTGCCAGCAGAGCTTCACTAGCGGGAGGGCCAGATACGCAGTATTTT. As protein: CASRASLAGGPDTQYF.

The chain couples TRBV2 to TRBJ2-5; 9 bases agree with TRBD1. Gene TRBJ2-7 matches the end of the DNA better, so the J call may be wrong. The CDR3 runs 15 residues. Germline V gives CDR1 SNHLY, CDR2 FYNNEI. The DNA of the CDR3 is TGTGCCAGCGCCCAACAGGGGGCCAGCTCCTACGAGCAGTACTTC. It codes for CASAQQGASSYEQYF.